This T cell receptor (beta chain) was captured in a study of blood T cell repertoires in COVID-19. Study summary: The study drew acute and convalescent COVID-19 samples from the United States, Italy and Spain. From T cells, B-cell-depleted T cells, or PBMCs came the material, which was cDNA or gDNA.

Looked up from germline, CDR1 is SNHLY and CDR2 is FYNNEI. This CDR3 comprises 17 residues. V gave up 5 bases and J gave up 0 bases; unmatched junction bases: 8. Profiled with immunoSEQ multiplex PCR; TCRdb holds only in-frame clones, not every one. The table records approximately 180,000 clones, more than 75% of them present only once. The chain joins TRBV2 to TRBJ2-7; TRBD1 matches 12 bases. Material: peripheral blood. This sequence originates from a person aged 70 to 85 with COVID-19, enrolled during active disease. The DNA of the CDR3 is TGTGCCAGCAGTACCCCGGGACAGGGGGCTATCTCCTACGAGCAGTACTTC. Its protein is CASSTPGQGAISYEQYF. The variable domain in full, completed from reference TRBV2 and TRBJ2-7, reads EPEVTQTPSHQVTQMGQEVILRCVPISNHLYFYWYRQILGQKVEFLVSFYNNEISEKSEIFDDQFSVERPDGSNFTLKIRSTKLEDSAMYFCASSTPGQGAISYEQYFGPGTRLTVT.